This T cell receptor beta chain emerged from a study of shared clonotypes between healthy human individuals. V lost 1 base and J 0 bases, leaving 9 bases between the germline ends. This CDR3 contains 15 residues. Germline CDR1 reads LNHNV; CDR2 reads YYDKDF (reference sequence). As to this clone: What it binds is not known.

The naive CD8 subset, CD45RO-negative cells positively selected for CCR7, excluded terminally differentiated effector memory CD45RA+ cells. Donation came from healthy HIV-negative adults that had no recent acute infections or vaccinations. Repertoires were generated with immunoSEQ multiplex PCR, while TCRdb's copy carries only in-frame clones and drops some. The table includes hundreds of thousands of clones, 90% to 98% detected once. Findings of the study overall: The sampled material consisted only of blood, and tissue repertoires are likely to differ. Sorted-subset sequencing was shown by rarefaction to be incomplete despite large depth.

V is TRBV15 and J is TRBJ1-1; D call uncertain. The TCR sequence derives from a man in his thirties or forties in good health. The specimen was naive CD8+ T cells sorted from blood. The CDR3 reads CATSRGVIMNTEAFF. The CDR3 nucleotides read TGTGCCACCAGCAGAGGTGTGATCATGAACACTGAAGCTTTCTTT.